Here is one T cell receptor (beta chain) with its context. The antigen remains unidentified. Amplification used 52 TRBV primers and 13 TRBJ primers. Sequenced by immunoSEQ multiplex PCR; TCRdb stores in-frame clones only, minus some. The data contain 10,000 or so clones, 84% of them singletons. Trimming pared 5 bases from V and 2 bases from J, leaving 9 bases between. Germline V gene lookup returns CDR1 PRHDT and CDR2 FYEKMQ (reference sequence). The CDR3 is 14 amino acids. The data were obtained in a study of regulatory T cells. Findings and caveats of the study: Patient CD8+ T cells trended toward lower Shannon entropy than controls.

Autoimmunity was present in every CD3G-deficient patient, worse in two. Patients aged 2 to 39 years had fewer naive and more memory CD4+ and CD8+ T cells. Material: CD8+ T cells sorted from blood. This clonotype originated in a person aged 18-35 years with CD3G deficiency. The chain has TRBV13 and TRBJ2-2, with TRBD1 as a possible D gene (6 bases). The CDR3 protein is CASSQGQNTGELFF. CDR3 nucleotide sequence: TGTGCCAGCAGCCAGGGACAAAACACCGGGGAGCTGTTTTTT.